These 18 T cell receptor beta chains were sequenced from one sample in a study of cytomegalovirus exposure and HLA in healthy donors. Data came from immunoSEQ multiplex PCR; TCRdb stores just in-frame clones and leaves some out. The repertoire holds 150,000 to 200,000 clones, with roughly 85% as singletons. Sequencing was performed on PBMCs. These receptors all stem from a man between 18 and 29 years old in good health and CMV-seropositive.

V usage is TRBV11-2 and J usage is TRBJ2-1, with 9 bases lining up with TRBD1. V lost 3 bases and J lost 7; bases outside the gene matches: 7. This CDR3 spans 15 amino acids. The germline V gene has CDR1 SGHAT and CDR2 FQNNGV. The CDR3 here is CASSFGQGYENEQFF. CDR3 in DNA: TGTGCCAGCAGCTTTGGACAGGGGTATGAAAATGAGCAGTTCTTC.

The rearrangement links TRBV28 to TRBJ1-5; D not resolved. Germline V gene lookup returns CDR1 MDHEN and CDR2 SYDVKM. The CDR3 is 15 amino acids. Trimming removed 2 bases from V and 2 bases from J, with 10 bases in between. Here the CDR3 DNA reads TGTGCCAGCAGTTTAAGGCAGGTGGGCAATCAGCCCCAGCATTTT. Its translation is CASSLRQVGNQPQHF.

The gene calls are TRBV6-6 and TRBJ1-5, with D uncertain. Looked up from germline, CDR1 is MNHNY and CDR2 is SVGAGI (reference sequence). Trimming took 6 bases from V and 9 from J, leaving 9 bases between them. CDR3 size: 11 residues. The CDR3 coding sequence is TGTGCCAGCAGAATAACCGGGCCCCAGCATTTT. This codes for CASRITGPQHF.

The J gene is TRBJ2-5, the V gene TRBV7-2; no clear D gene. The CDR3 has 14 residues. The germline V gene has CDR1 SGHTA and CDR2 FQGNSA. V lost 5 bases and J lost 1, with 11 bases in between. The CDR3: CASSPNYLQETQYF. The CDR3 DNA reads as TGTGCCAGCAGCCCGAACTACCTCCAAGAGACCCAGTACTTC.

Here the CDR3 DNA reads TGTGCCAGCAGTTTTCAGGGAATTATCGGCTATGGCTACACCTTC. Translation gives CASSFQGIIGYGYTF. The gene calls are TRBV28 and TRBJ1-2; a weak D match, TRBD1 (5 bases). This CDR3 has 15 amino acids. The germline V gene has CDR1 MDHEN and CDR2 SYDVKM. The ends were cut back, 3 bases at V and 4 bases at J, with 15 bases in the middle.

The CDR3 nucleotides are TGTGCCAGCTCTGAACTAGCGGGGAAATTAGAAGAGACCCAGTACTTC. It translates to CASSELAGKLEETQYF. This chain uses TRBV18 with TRBJ2-5, with 10 nucleotides matching TRBD2. Germline CDR1 KGHSH, CDR2 LQKENI. The CDR3 runs 16 residues. J gave up 3 bases and V 6 bases, and 10 bases lay outside the gene matches.

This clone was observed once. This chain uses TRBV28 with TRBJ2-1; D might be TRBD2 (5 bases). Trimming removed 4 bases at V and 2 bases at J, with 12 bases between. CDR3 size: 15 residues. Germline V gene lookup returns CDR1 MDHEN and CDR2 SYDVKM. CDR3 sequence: CASSSGLLAYNEQFF. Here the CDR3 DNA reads TGTGCCAGCAGTTCTGGACTTCTTGCCTACAATGAGCAGTTCTTC.

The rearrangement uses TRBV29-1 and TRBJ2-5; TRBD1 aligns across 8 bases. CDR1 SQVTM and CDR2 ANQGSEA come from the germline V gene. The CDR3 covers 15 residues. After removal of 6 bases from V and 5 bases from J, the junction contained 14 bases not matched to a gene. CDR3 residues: CSVARDGRGLETQYF. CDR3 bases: TGCAGCGTCGCCCGGGACGGCAGGGGGCTTGAGACCCAGTACTTC. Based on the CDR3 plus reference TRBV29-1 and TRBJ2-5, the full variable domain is SAVISQKPSRDICQRGTSLTIQCQVDSQVTMMFWYRQQPGQSLTLIATANQGSEATYESGFVIDKFPISRPNLTFSTLTVSNMSPEDSSIYLCSVARDGRGLETQYFGPGTRLLVL.

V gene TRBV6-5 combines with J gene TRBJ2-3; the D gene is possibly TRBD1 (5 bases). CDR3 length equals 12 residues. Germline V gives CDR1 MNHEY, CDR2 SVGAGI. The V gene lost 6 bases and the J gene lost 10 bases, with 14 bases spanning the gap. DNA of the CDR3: TGTGCCAGCAGAGACAGTCGCGCCGCGCAGTATTTT. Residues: CASRDSRAAQYF.

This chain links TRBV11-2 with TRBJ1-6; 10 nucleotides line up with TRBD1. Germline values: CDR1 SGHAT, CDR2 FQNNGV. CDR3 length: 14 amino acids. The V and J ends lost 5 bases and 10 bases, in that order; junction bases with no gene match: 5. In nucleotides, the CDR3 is TGTGCCAGCAGCCGGGACAGGGGAAACTCACCCCTCCACTTT. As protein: CASSRDRGNSPLHF.

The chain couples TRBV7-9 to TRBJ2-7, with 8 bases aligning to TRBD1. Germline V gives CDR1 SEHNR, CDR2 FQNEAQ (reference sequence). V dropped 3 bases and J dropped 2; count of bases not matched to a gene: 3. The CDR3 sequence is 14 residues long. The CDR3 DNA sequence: TGTGCCAGCAGCTTCGACAGGGGTGCCTACGAGCAGTACTTC. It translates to CASSFDRGAYEQYF.

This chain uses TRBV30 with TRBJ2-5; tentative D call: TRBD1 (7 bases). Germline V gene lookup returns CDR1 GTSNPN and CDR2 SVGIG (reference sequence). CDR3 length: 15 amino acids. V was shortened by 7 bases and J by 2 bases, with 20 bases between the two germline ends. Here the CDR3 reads CASLPGRGRQETQYF. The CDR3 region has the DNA TGTGCCTCCTTGCCCGGCAGGGGGAGGCAAGAGACCCAGTACTTC.

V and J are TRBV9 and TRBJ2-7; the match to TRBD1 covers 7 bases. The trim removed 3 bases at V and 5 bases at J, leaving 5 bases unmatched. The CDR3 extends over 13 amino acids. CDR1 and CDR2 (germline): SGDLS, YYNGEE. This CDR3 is CASSEGAMDEQYF. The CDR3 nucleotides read TGTGCCAGCAGCGAGGGGGCAATGGACGAGCAGTACTTC. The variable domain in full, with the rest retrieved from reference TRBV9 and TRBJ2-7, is DSGVTQTPKHLITATGQRVTLRCSPRSGDLSVYWYQQSLDQGLQFLIQYYNGEERAKGNILERFSAQQFPDLHSELNLSSLELGDSALYFCASSEGAMDEQYFGPGTRLTVT.

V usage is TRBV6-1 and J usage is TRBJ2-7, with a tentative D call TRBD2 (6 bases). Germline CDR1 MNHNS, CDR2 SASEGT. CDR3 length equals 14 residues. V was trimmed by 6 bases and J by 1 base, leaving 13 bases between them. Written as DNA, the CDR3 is TGTGCCAGCAGGGAGGCGGGACGGTCCTACGAGCAGTACTTC. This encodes CASREAGRSYEQYF.

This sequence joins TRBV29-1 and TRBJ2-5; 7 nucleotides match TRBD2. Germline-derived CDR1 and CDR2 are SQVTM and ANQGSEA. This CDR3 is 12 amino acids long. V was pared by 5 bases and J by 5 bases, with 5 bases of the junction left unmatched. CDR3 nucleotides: TGCAGCGTTTGGGGGGGTGTGGAGACCCAGTACTTC. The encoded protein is CSVWGGVETQYF. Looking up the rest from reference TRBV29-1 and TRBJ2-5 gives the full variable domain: SAVISQKPSRDICQRGTSLTIQCQVDSQVTMMFWYRQQPGQSLTLIATANQGSEATYESGFVIDKFPISRPNLTFSTLTVSNMSPEDSSIYLCSVWGGVETQYFGPGTRLLVL.

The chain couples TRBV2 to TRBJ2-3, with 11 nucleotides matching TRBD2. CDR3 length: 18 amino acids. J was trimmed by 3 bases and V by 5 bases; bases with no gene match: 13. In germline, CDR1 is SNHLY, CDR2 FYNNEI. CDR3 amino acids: CASSLRLAGGERTDTQYF. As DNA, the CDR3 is TGTGCCAGCAGTTTGAGGCTAGCGGGAGGTGAACGGACAGATACGCAGTATTTT.

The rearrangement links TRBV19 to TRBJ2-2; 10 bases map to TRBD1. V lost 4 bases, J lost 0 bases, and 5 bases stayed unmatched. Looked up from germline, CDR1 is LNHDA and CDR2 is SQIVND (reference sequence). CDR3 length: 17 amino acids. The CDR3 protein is CASSRGQGVANTGELFF. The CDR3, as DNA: TGTGCCAGTAGTAGAGGACAGGGGGTCGCGAACACCGGGGAGCTGTTTTTT.

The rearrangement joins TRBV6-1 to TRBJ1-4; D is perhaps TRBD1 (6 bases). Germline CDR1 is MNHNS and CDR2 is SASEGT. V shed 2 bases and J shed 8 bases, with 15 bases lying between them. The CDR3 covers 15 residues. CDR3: CASSERGRVGEKLFF. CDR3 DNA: TGTGCCAGCAGTGAAAGGGGGAGGGTTGGAGAAAAACTGTTTTTT.